The T cell receptor beta chain under discussion was sequenced for a study of T cells in Graves' hyperthyroidism and ophthalmopathy. Hyperthyroidism had been newly diagnosed in patients aged 18 to 65, and its duration was under 2 months. Amplification yielded TCR beta CDR3 regions, with RNA transcripts as the source. The HTBI primer set was used in a first-round RT-PCR of the TCR CDR3. Each CDR3 protein gets one entry after TCRdb re-called the multiplex PCR reads with MiXCR. The sample records approximately 330,000 distinct CDR3 sequences, 15% to 20% being singletons. Germline values: CDR1 DFQATT, CDR2 SNEGSKA (reference sequence). This CDR3 has 14 amino acids. V was cut by 8 bases and J by 0 bases, with 16 bases left in between. This clonotype appeared many times.

The receptor's source is a woman aged 45-65 years with Graves' hyperthyroidism. The sequenced sample was blood. The chain combines TRBV20-1 with TRBJ1-1, with D perhaps TRBD1 (5 bases). CDR3: CSPTGAGMNTEAFF. CDR3 nucleotide sequence: TGCAGTCCCACTGGGGCCGGCATGAACACTGAAGCTTTCTTT.